The 29 T cell receptor beta chains reported below all come from one sample, sequenced in a study of cytomegalovirus exposure and HLA in healthy donors (dated by TCRdb to about 2017). The library was generated by the immunoSEQ multiplex PCR assay. For the multiplex PCR, a mixture combining 60 forward primers for TCR Vbeta segments and 13 reverse primers for TCR Jbeta segments was used. The immuneACCESS repertoire file appears here via TCRdb, limited to in-frame rearrangements. These files lack a portion of the clones; in checked studies, under half of the deficit traces to unresolved V genes, and the cause of the others is not known. Present in this sample are around 170,000 clones, 80% of which were seen just once. The top ten hold roughly 6.3% of the sample. The sequencing input was PBMCs. Receptor source: a man between 40 and 49 years old in good health and CMV-seropositive.

The chain carries TRBV28 and TRBJ2-2; 11 bases agree with TRBD2. CDR1 and CDR2 from the germline V gene are MDHEN and SYDVKM. J lost 1 base, V lost 3 bases, and 13 bases had no gene match. The CDR3 has 20 residues. CDR3 region: CASSLWRITSGGGNTGELFF. In nucleotides, the CDR3 is TGTGCCAGCAGTTTGTGGCGTATCACTAGCGGGGGAGGGAACACCGGGGAGCTGTTTTTT.

The rearrangement joins TRBV21-1 to TRBJ2-1; the table's D call, TRBD1, was not checked against the DNA. TRBV21-1 is an annotated pseudogene. The CDR3 sequence is 14 residues long. For the CDR3, the DNA is TGTGCCAGCAGCCCCTGGACAGGGAACGATGAGCAGTTCTTC. Amino acid sequence: CASSPWTGNDEQFF.

This chain connects TRBV29-1 to TRBJ2-7; D may be TRBD2 (6 bases). The CDR3 spans 14 residues. Between the trimmed V and J ends, which lost 0 bases and 3 bases, there was a span of 12 bases. CDR1 is SQVTM, CDR2 ANQGSEA, per germline. In DNA, the CDR3 is TGCAGCGTTGAAGATCCGGGAGCGTACTACGAGCAGTACTTC. Its translation is CSVEDPGAYYEQYF.

This clone has a handful of counts. This chain uses TRBV7-6 with TRBJ2-3; 8 nucleotides align to TRBD2. Germline values: CDR1 SGHVS, CDR2 FNYEAQ. V gave up 2 bases and J gave up 2 bases; unmatched junction bases: 6. CDR3 length: 16 residues. CDR3 loop: CASSLLAGGITDTQYF. CDR3 nucleotide sequence: TGTGCCAGCAGCTTACTTGCGGGGGGTATCACAGATACGCAGTATTTT. Full variable domain (outside the CDR3, taken from reference TRBV7-6 and TRBJ2-3): GAGVSQSPRYKVTKRGQDVALRCDPISGHVSLYWYRQALGQGPEFLTYFNYEAQQDKSGLPNDRFSAERPEGSISTLTIQRTEQRDSAMYRCASSLLAGGITDTQYFGPGTRLTVL.

V gene TRBV7-9 combines with J gene TRBJ1-6; perhaps TRBD1 as D (5 bases). The CDR3 runs 14 residues. V was pared by 2 bases and J by 10 bases, with 12 bases between. CDR1 and CDR2 from the germline V gene are SEHNR and FQNEAQ (reference sequence). In nucleotides, the CDR3 is TGTGCCAGCAGCTTACCAGGGTCACGGTCACCCCTCCACTTT. Protein sequence: CASSLPGSRSPLHF.

The chain's CDR3 is CASSLLEPWTGSLDGYTF. The CDR3 DNA reads as TGTGCCAGCAGCTTACTTGAGCCCTGGACAGGGAGTTTGGATGGCTACACCTTC. This chain uses TRBV7-3 with TRBJ1-2; 8 bases fit TRBD1. J was trimmed by 6 bases and V by 2 bases; bases with no gene match: 17. The CDR3 extends over 18 amino acids. Germline values: CDR1 SGHTA, CDR2 FQGTGA.

In this sample, this clone turned up a few times. This sequence joins TRBV18 and TRBJ1-6; perhaps TRBD1 as D (6 bases). The CDR3 spans 16 residues. V shed 4 bases and J shed 2 bases, with 12 bases lying between them. The germline V gene encodes CDR1 KGHSH and CDR2 LQKENI. The CDR3 DNA reads as TGTGCCAGCTCACTATACAGGGAAACCTATAATTCACCCCTCCACTTT. Translated, it gives CASSLYRETYNSPLHF.

J is TRBJ1-1 and V is TRBV25-1; 10 positions agree with TRBD1. This CDR3 has 15 residues. CDR1 is MGHDK and CDR2 is SYGVNS in the germline V gene. The ends lost 4 bases at V and 6 bases at J; junction bases unmatched: 8. CDR3: CASSATRDRGAEAFF. The CDR3 DNA is TGTGCCAGCAGTGCAACGCGGGACAGGGGTGCTGAAGCTTTCTTT.

This clone was found a few times. The chain uses TRBV19 and TRBJ1-1; 7 bases are a match to TRBD1. CDR3 length equals 15 residues. The V gene end was trimmed by 3 bases and the J gene end by 4 bases; junction bases not matched to a gene: 8. The germline V gene has CDR1 LNHDA and CDR2 SQIVND (reference sequence). The chain's CDR3 is CASSIGFQGGTEAFF. CDR3 bases: TGTGCCAGTAGTATTGGATTCCAGGGGGGCACTGAAGCTTTCTTT.

The chain combines TRBV7-8 with TRBJ2-3, with D possibly matching TRBD1 (5 bases). CDR1 and CDR2 from the germline V gene are SGHVS and FQNEAQ. V dropped 2 bases and J dropped 2 bases, with 14 bases sitting between them. The CDR3 has 16 amino acids. CDR3 sequence (DNA): TGTGCCAGCAGCTTACAGAAGGGGCTTGTCACAGATACGCAGTATTTT. This translates into CASSLQKGLVTDTQYF. The entire variable domain, with the rest obtained from reference TRBV7-8 and TRBJ2-3, is as follows: GAGVSQSPRYKVAKRGQDVALRCDPISGHVSLFWYQQALGQGPEFLTYFQNEAQLDKSGLPSDRFFAERPEGSVSTLKIQRTQQEDSAVYLCASSLQKGLVTDTQYFGPGTRLTVL.

The chain recombines TRBV4-1 with TRBJ2-7; a possible D gene is TRBD2 (5 bases). The germline CDR1 and CDR2 sequences are MGHRA and YSYEKL. V lost 1 base and J lost 3, with 10 bases in between. This CDR3 comprises 14 residues. Here the CDR3 reads CASSQGGVRYEQYF. The CDR3 DNA sequence: TGCGCCAGCAGCCAAGGGGGAGTTCGCTACGAGCAGTACTTC.

The chain joins TRBV5-8 to TRBJ1-3, with D maybe TRBD1 (5 bases). The germline V and J ends were trimmed by 1 base and 2 bases, with 7 bases remaining between them. CDR1 and CDR2 (germline): SGHTS, YDEGEE. This CDR3 is 14 amino acids long. CDR3 DNA: TGTGCCAGCAGCTTGTGGGGCACTGGAAACACCATATATTTT. Its translation: CASSLWGTGNTIYF.

The V gene is TRBV7-2, the J gene TRBJ2-5; 10 positions agree with TRBD2. Germline V CDR1 and CDR2: SGHTA, FQGNSA. The CDR3 contains 16 residues. V shed 2 bases, J shed 2 bases, and the junction held 5 bases outside the gene matches. Written as DNA, the CDR3 is TGTGCCAGCAGCTTATCCAGCGGGGGGGGTCAAGAGACCCAGTACTTC. Its protein is CASSLSSGGGQETQYF. Full variable domain (outside the CDR3, taken from reference TRBV7-2 and TRBJ2-5): GAGVSQSPSNKVTEKGKDVELRCDPISGHTALYWYRQSLGQGLEFLIYFQGNSAPDKSGLPSDRFSAERTGGSVSTLTIQRTQQEDSAVYLCASSLSSGGGQETQYFGPGTRLLVL.

The chain uses TRBV19 and TRBJ2-2; 9 bases match TRBD1. Germline-derived CDR1 and CDR2 are LNHDA and SQIVND (reference sequence). The CDR3 has 14 residues. With V trimmed by 4 bases and J by 3 bases, 0 bases remained unmatched. Written as DNA, the CDR3 is TGTGCCAGTAGTAGGACAGGGGACACCGGGGAGCTGTTTTTT. It encodes CASSRTGDTGELFF.

The rearrangement uses TRBV6-5 and TRBJ1-2, with D perhaps matching TRBD1 (6 bases). Germline V CDR1 and CDR2: MNHEY, SVGAGI. This CDR3 is built from 13 residues. V lost 6 bases and J lost 6, with 14 bases in between. For the CDR3, the DNA is TGTGCCAGCAGACAGGGCCCTCCCAATGGCTACACCTTC. This translates into CASRQGPPNGYTF.

J is TRBJ2-3 and V is TRBV27, with a possible D match to TRBD1 (5 bases). The ends were cut back, 3 bases at V and 2 bases at J, with 12 bases in the middle. Germline CDR1 and CDR2: MNHEY and SMNVEV (reference sequence). This CDR3 region has 15 residues. CDR3 coding DNA: TGTGCCAGCAGTTTGAAGGGGTTTATCACAGATACGCAGTATTTT. Protein: CASSLKGFITDTQYF.

The rearrangement uses TRBV7-2 and TRBJ2-5; 8 bases match TRBD2. The V segment lost 4 bases and the J segment 4 bases; nucleotides outside the gene matches: 11. This CDR3 is 16 amino acids long. The germline gives CDR1 SGHTA, CDR2 FQGNSA. The CDR3 nucleotides read TGTGCCAGCAGCTCGCGCGGGGGGCGCCGAGGAGAGACCCAGTACTTC. It codes for CASSSRGGRRGETQYF.

This chain connects TRBV6-1 to TRBJ1-3; D ambiguous. Germline V gene lookup returns CDR1 MNHNS and CDR2 SASEGT. V was pared by 3 bases and J by 8 bases, with 8 bases between. The CDR3 sequence is 12 residues long. The CDR3 protein is CASSELQYTIYF. The CDR3, as DNA: TGTGCCAGCAGTGAGTTACAGTACACCATATATTTT.

This clone has only a few counts. The V gene is TRBV7-3, the J gene TRBJ2-3, with a possible D match to TRBD2 (7 bases). This CDR3 is 15 amino acids long. V shed 2 bases and J shed 6 bases, with 15 bases lying between them. Germline CDR1 SGHTA, CDR2 FQGTGA. DNA for the CDR3: TGTGCCAGCAGCTTAGACGGGGGGCCCAATGATACGCAGTATTTT. It yields the protein CASSLDGGPNDTQYF. The full variable domain, completed using reference TRBV7-3 and TRBJ2-3, is GAGVSQTPSNKVTEKGKYVELRCDPISGHTALYWYRQSLGQGPEFLIYFQGTGAADDSGLPNDRFFAVRPEGSVSTLKIQRTERGDSAVYLCASSLDGGPNDTQYFGPGTRLTVL.

J is TRBJ2-7 and V is TRBV29-1, with 11 bases that match TRBD2. Germline CDR1 SQVTM, CDR2 ANQGSEA. CDR3 length equals 12 residues. V was pared by 5 bases and J by 5 bases, with 2 bases of the junction left unmatched. The CDR3 DNA sequence: TGCAGCGTTATGACTAGCGGGGACGAGCAGTACTTC. This translates into CSVMTSGDEQYF.

The rearrangement uses TRBV7-9 and TRBJ2-7; TRBD2 agrees at 13 bases. With 5 bases clipped from V and 4 bases from J, the junction kept 8 bases outside the gene matches. The germline CDR1 and CDR2 sequences are SEHNR and FQNEAQ (reference sequence). The CDR3 runs to 16 residues. DNA for the CDR3: TGTGCCAGCAGCCCAGCAATGGGACTAGCGGGGTACGAGCAGTACTTC. Translation: CASSPAMGLAGYEQYF.

The V and J genes are TRBV27 and TRBJ1-1; 11 bases line up with TRBD1. The CDR3 contains 13 residues. The V gene end was trimmed by 6 bases and the J gene end by 7 bases; junction bases not matched to a gene: 4. Germline V lookup: CDR1 MNHEY, CDR2 SMNVEV (reference sequence). The DNA of the CDR3 is TGTGCCAGCAGAGGACAGGGGGCGGATGAAGCTTTCTTT. Amino acid sequence: CASRGQGADEAFF.

This sequence joins TRBV10-3 and TRBJ2-2; D is undetermined. From germline, CDR1 is ENHRY and CDR2 SYGVKD. V lost 6 bases, J lost 1 base, and 12 bases lay in between. The CDR3 is 15 residues long. The CDR3, as DNA: TGTGCCATCAGCGAGCCCTCTAGGAACACCGGGGAGCTGTTTTTT. Amino acids: CAISEPSRNTGELFF.

This chain links TRBV30 with TRBJ2-7, with 15 bases identical to TRBD2. Germline assignment: CDR1 GTSNPN and CDR2 SVGIG (reference sequence). With 1 base clipped from V and 1 base from J, the junction kept 14 bases outside the gene matches. The CDR3 length is 20 residues. The DNA of the CDR3 is TGTGCCTGGAGTGCCCTTAGGACTAGCGGGGGGGCCGGTGTTTCCTACGAGCAGTACTTC. The encoded protein is CAWSALRTSGGAGVSYEQYF.

The rearrangement uses TRBV27 and TRBJ2-5; D is undetermined. Germline V lookup: CDR1 MNHEY, CDR2 SMNVEV (reference sequence). The CDR3 totals 12 residues. With 5 bases removed from V and 2 bases from J, the gap between germline ends came to 6 bases. The CDR3 DNA reads as TGTGCCAGCAGTCCAAATCAAGAGACCCAGTACTTC. Its translation: CASSPNQETQYF.

Written as DNA, the CDR3 is TGTGCCAGCACCGGACAGTGGGGGGGTCCCTACGAGCAGTACTTC. Residues: CASTGQWGGPYEQYF. The chain is built from TRBV6-1 and TRBJ2-7, with D tentatively TRBD2 (7 bases). The CDR3 has 15 amino acids. Germline CDR1 MNHNS, CDR2 SASEGT. Trimming cost V 7 bases and J 2 bases, with 18 bases left between them.

This clone was counted once. V gene TRBV7-2 combines with J gene TRBJ2-5, with D possibly matching TRBD2 (6 bases). CDR1 is SGHTA and CDR2 is FQGNSA in the germline V gene. V was pared by 4 bases and J by 5 bases, with 17 bases between. The CDR3 is 15 amino acids. The CDR3 sequence: CASSYGGAVVETQYF. The CDR3 nucleotides read TGTGCCAGCAGCTACGGAGGGGCGGTGGTTGAGACCCAGTACTTC.

The chain recombines TRBV7-9 with TRBJ1-6; 11 positions match TRBD1. Germline values: CDR1 SEHNR, CDR2 FQNEAQ (reference sequence). The CDR3 covers 15 residues. Germline trimming cut 3 bases from V and 8 bases from J; bases unmatched to any gene: 3. In nucleotides, the CDR3 is TGTGCCAGCAGCTTGGGGACAGGGGGGGATTCACCCCTCCACTTT. Protein: CASSLGTGGDSPLHF.

V gene TRBV4-3 combines with J gene TRBJ2-3, with D tentatively TRBD1 (5 bases). The V end was cut by 0 bases, the J end by 3 bases, with 16 bases between. The germline V gene encodes CDR1 LGHNA and CDR2 YSLEER. The CDR3 length is 17 residues. In DNA, the CDR3 is TGCGCCAGCAGCCAAGATTCTCTTGGGGCCCCTACAGATACGCAGTATTTT. Amino acids: CASSQDSLGAPTDTQYF.